This TCR beta chain derives from a study of blood T cell repertoires in COVID-19 (dated by TCRdb to about 2020). Context from the whole study: Samples covering the acute and convalescent phases of COVID-19 were provided by collaborators in the United States, Italy and Spain. Where HLA class I and class II types were available, the types were taken from metadata supplied by the sample provider, not from assay-based typing. A de-identified subject ID, COVID-19 status, age in years and sex were almost always included in the sample metadata. Subjects who had been exposed to COVID-19, were actively infected with it, or had recovered from it provided the deeply sampled blood TCRbeta repertoires that made up the dataset. Samples came from the ongoing ImmuneRACE study (first 160 participants) plus 1,254 subjects from 6 global collaborators. The repertoires were released in a freely available public database intended as a resource for research on the immune response to SARS-CoV-2. The material from the prospective study consisted of cDNA or gDNA derived from T cells, B-cell-depleted T cells, or PBMCs.

Participants in the prospective study were enrolled through a virtual design, were aged about 18 to 100 years, and lived in 24 United States geographic areas. In the prospective study, cohorts were assigned on the basis of participant-reported clinical history obtained from a screening survey and a study questionnaire. Recovered participants in ImmuneRACE Cohort 3 were defined by two consecutive negative NP/OP PCR tests, clearance by a healthcare professional, or resolution of symptoms. In the prospective study, mobile phlebotomists collected whole blood, serum and a nasopharyngeal or oropharyngeal swab from each participant. Additional blood draws and questionnaires over an approximately 2-month period could optionally be provided by prospective study participants. Prospective study blood samples were shipped either frozen or at room temperature before DNA extraction. Between the V and J ends, shortened by 1 base and 5 bases respectively, the junction contains 5 bases. Sequences SEHNR (CDR1) and FQNEAQ (CDR2) are obtained from the germline V gene (reference sequence). Reading from cysteine to phenylalanine, the CDR3 counts 12 amino acids. The retained sequence is limited to the CDR3, 36 bases, with the frame set at the first base.

TCRbeta CDR3 regions were amplified from genomic DNA by means of the immunoSEQ Assay, a bias-controlled multiplex PCR. Per the authors' processing: The number of nucleated cells in each sample was estimated by amplification of reference gene primers within the assay. To quantify the absolute abundance of each unique TCRbeta CDR3 rearrangement, sequence reads were collapsed and filtered. For each sample, productive Simpson clonality was calculated as the square root of Simpson's diversity index across productive rearrangements. TCRdb took over this immuneACCESS table, retaining in-frame rearrangements with V and J assigned. Such tables are incomplete; in checked studies, under half of the missing clones stem from an unresolved V gene, and the remainder is unexplained. V, J and clone size reflect that table, while D and trimming were determined from the DNA. This sample lists approximately 210,000 clones; roughly four fifths were detected once. Of the sample, approximately 3.6% falls within the top ten clones.

What the work shows at the level of the full study, not this receptor alone: How much clinical and demographic metadata was included differed by source and by participant, and the metadata was provided uncurated.

In the case of this clone: The clone's antigen remains unknown. No base-level quality is on record; no much larger clone is a single base apart.

Sample: PBMCs or T cells enriched from blood (not recorded which). This clonotype was obtained from a woman between 55 and 75 years old who had recovered from COVID-19. The rearranged segments are TRBV7-9 and TRBJ1-2; TRBD1 is perhaps the D gene, given 5 matching bases. The nucleotide sequence is given as TGTGCCAGCAGCTTAGAGGGGTATGGCTACACCTTC. Its translation reads: CASSLEGYGYTF.